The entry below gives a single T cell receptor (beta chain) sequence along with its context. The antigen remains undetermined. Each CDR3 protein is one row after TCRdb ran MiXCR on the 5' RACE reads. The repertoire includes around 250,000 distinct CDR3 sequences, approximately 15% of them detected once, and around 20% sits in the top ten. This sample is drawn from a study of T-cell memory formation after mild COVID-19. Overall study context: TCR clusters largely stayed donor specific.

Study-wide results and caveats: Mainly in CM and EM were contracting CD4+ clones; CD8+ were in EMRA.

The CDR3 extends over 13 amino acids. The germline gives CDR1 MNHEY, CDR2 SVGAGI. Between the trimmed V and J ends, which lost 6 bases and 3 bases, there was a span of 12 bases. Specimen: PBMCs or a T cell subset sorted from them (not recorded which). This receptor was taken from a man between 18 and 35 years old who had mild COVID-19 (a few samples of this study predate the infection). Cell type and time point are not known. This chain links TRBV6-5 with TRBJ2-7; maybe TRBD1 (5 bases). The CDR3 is CASSPDSFYEQYF. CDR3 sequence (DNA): TGTGCCAGCAGCCCCGACAGCTTCTACGAGCAGTACTTC.